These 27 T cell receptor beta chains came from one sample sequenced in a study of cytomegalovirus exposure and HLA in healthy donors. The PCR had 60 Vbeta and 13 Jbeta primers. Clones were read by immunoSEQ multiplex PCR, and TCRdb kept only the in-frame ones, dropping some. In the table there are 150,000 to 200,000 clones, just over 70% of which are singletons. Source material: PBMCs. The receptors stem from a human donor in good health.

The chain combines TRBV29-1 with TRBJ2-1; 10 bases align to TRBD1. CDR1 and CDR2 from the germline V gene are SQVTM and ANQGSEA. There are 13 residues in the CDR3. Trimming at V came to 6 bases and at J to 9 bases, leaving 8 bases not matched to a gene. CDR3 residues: CSVAGTGVGEQFF. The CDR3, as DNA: TGCAGCGTAGCCGGGACAGGGGTTGGTGAGCAGTTCTTC.

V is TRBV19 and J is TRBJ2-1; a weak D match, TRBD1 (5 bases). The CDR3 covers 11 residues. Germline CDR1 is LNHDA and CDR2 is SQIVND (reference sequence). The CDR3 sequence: CASGTYNEQFF. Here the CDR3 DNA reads TGTGCTTCAGGGACCTACAATGAGCAGTTCTTC.

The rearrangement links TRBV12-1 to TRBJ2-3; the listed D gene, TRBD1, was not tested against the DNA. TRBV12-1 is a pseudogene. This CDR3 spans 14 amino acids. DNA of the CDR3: TGTGCCAGCAGCTTGTCCACAGATACAGATACGCAGTATTTT. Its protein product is CASSLSTDTDTQYF.

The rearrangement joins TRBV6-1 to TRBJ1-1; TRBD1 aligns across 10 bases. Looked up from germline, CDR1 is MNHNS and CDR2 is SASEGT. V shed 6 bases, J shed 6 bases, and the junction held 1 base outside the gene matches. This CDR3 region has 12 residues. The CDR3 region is CASRGQGAEAFF. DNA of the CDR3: TGTGCCAGCAGAGGACAGGGGGCTGAAGCTTTCTTT.

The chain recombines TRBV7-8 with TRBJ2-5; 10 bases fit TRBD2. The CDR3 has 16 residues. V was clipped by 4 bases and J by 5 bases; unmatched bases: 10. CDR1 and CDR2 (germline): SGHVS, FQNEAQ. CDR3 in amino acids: CASSSRRTSGAETQYF. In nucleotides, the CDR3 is TGTGCCAGCAGCTCCCGACGTACTAGCGGGGCGGAGACCCAGTACTTC.

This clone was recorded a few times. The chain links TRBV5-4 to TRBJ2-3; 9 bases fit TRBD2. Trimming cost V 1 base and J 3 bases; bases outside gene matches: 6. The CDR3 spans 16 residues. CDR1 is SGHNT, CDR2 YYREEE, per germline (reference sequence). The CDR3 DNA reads TGTGCCAGCAGCTTGCTGGCGGGGGGGCCGACAGATACGCAGTATTTT. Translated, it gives CASSLLAGGPTDTQYF.

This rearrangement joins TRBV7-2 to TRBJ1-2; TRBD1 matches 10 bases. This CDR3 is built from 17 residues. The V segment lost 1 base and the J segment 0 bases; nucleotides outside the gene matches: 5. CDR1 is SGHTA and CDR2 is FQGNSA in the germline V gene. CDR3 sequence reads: CASSLGDRGLANYGYTF. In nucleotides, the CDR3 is TGTGCCAGCAGCTTAGGGGACAGGGGATTAGCTAACTATGGCTACACCTTC.

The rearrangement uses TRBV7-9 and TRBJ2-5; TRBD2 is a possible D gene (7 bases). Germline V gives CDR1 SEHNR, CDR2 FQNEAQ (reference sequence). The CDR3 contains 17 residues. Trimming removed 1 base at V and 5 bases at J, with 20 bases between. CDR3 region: CASSLVLRGLPGETQYF. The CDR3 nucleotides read TGTGCCAGCAGCTTAGTTCTGCGGGGGCTGCCGGGGGAGACCCAGTACTTC.

CDR3 in DNA: TGCGCCAGCAGCCAAGAAGCAGGTCTGAACACTGAAGCTTTCTTT. Protein sequence: CASSQEAGLNTEAFF. The chain joins TRBV4-1 to TRBJ1-1; no clear D gene. CDR1 is MGHRA, CDR2 YSYEKL, per germline. The CDR3 runs 15 residues. V lost 0 bases, J lost 0 bases, and 8 bases lay in between.

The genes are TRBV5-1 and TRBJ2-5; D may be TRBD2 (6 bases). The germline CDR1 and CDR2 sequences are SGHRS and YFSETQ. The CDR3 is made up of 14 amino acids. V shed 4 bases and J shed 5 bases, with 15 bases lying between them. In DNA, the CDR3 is TGCGCCAGCAGCCCACGAGGCGGGGTTGAGACCCAGTACTTC. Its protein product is CASSPRGGVETQYF.

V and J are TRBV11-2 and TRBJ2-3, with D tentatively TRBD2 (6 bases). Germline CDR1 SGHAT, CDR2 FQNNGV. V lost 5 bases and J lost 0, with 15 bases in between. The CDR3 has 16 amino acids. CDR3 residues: CASSLSPSASTDTQYF. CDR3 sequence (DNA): TGTGCCAGCAGCCTGTCCCCTAGCGCCAGCACAGATACGCAGTATTTT.

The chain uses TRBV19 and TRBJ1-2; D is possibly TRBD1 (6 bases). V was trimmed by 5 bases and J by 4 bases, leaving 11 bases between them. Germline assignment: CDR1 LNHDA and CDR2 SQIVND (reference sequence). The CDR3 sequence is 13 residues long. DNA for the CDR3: TGTGCCAGTAGTTGGGGGCAGGGCTATGGCTACACCTTC. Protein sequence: CASSWGQGYGYTF. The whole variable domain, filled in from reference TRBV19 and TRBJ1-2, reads DGGITQSPKYLFRKEGQNVTLSCEQNLNHDAMYWYRQDPGQGLRLIYYSQIVNDFQKGDIAEGYSVSREKKESFPLTVTSAQKNPTAFYLCASSWGQGYGYTFGSGTRLTVV.

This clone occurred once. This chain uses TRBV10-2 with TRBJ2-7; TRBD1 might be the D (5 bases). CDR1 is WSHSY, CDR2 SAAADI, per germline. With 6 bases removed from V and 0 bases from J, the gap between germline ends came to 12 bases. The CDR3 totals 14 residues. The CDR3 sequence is CASSQGSSSYEQYF. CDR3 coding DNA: TGCGCCAGCAGCCAGGGTTCTAGCTCCTACGAGCAGTACTTC.

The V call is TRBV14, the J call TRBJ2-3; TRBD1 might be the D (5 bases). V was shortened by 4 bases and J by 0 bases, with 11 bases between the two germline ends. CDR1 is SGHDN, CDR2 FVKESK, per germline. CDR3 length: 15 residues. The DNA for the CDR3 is TGTGCCAGCAGCCGCCGACAGCCGAGCACAGATACGCAGTATTTT. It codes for CASSRRQPSTDTQYF.

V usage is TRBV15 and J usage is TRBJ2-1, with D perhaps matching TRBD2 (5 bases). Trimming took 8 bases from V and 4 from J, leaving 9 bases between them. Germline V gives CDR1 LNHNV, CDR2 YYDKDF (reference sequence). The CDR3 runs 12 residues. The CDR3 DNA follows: TGTGCCACCGCGGGTATTTACAATGAGCAGTTCTTC. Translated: CATAGIYNEQFF.

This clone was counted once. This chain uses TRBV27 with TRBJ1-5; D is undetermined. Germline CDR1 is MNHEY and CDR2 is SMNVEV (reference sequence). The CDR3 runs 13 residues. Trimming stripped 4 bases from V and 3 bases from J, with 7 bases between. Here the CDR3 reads CASSWSTNQPQHF. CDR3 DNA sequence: TGTGCCAGCAGTTGGAGTACCAATCAGCCCCAGCATTTT.

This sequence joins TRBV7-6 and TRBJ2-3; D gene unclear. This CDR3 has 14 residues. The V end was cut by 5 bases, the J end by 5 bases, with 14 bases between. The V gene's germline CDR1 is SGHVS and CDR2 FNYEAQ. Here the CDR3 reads CASSPPGIGDTQYF. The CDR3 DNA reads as TGTGCCAGCAGCCCCCCAGGTATAGGAGATACGCAGTATTTT.

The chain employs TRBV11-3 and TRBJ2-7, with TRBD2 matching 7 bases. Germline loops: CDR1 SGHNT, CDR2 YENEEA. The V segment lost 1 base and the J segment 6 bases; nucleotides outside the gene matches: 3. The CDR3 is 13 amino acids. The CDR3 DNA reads TGTGCCAGCAGCTTAGTATGGGGGGGCGAGCAGTACTTC. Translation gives CASSLVWGGEQYF.

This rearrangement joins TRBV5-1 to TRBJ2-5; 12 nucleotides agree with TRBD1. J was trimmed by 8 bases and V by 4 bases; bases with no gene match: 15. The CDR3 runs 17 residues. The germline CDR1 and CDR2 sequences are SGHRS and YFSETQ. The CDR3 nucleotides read TGCGCCAGCAGCCCTGGGACAGGGGGCCATCTTGTAGGAACCCAGTACTTC. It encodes CASSPGTGGHLVGTQYF.

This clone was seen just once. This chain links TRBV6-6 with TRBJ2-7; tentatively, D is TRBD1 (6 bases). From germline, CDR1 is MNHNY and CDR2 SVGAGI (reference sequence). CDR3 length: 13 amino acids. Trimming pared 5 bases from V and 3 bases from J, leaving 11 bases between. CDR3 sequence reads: CASSRGQLYEQYF. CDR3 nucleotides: TGTGCCAGCAGTAGAGGACAGCTCTACGAGCAGTACTTC.

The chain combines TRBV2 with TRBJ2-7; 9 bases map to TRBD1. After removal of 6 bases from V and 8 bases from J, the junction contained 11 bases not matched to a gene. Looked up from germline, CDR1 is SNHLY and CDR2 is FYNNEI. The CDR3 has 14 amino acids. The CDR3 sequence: CASREDRGGEKQYF. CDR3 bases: TGTGCCAGCAGGGAGGACAGGGGTGGGGAAAAGCAGTACTTC. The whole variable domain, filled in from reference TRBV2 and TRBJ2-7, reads EPEVTQTPSHQVTQMGQEVILRCVPISNHLYFYWYRQILGQKVEFLVSFYNNEISEKSEIFDDQFSVERPDGSNFTLKIRSTKLEDSAMYFCASREDRGGEKQYFGPGTRLTVT.

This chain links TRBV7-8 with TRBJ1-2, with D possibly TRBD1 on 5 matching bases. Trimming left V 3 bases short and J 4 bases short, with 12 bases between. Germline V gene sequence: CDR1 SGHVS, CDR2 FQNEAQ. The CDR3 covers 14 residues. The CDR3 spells CASSLKGISYGYTF. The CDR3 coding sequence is TGTGCCAGCAGCTTGAAGGGGATTAGCTATGGCTACACCTTC.

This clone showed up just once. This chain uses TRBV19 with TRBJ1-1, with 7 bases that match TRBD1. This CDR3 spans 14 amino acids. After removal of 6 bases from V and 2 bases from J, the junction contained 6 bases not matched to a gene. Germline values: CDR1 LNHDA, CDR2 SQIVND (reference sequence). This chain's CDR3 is CASRTTGSNTEAFF. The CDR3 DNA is TGTGCCAGTAGAACGACAGGGTCAAACACTGAAGCTTTCTTT.

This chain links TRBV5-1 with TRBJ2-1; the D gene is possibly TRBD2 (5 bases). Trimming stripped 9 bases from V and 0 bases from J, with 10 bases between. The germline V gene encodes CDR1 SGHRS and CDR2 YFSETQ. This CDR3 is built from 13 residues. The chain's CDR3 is CATARDSYNEQFF. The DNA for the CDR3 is TGCGCCACCGCCCGGGACTCCTACAATGAGCAGTTCTTC.

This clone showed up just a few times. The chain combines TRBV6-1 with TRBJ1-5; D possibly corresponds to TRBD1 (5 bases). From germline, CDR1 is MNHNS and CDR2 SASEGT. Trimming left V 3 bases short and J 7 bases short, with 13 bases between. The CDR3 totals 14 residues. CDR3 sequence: CASSEGGGGQPQHF. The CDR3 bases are TGTGCCAGCAGTGAGGGGGGGGGTGGCCAGCCCCAGCATTTT.

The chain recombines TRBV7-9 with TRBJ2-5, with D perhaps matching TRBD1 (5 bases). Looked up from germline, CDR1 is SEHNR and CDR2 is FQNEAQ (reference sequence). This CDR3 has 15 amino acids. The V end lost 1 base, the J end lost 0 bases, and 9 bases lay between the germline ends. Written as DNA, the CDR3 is TGTGCCAGCAGCTTAGTAGGGGCAGACCAAGAGACCCAGTACTTC. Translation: CASSLVGADQETQYF.

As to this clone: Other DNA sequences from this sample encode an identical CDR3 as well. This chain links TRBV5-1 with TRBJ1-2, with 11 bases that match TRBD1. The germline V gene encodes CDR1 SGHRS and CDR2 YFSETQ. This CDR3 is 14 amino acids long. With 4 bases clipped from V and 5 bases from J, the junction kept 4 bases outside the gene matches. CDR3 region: CASSLGTGGYGYTF. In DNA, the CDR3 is TGCGCCAGCAGCCTTGGGACAGGGGGGTATGGCTACACCTTC.